Listed below are T cell receptor beta chains from one sample, sequenced in a study of T cells in Graves' hyperthyroidism and ophthalmopathy. TCRdb re-called the multiplex PCR reads through MiXCR, storing one row per CDR3 protein. The sample has approximately 690,000 distinct CDR3 sequences, 14% seen once. Sequenced material: blood. These receptors were collected from a woman aged 45-65 years with Graves' ophthalmopathy. CDR3s include the opening cysteine and the closing phenylalanine or tryptophan. The D gene is left open where the match is weak. The size entry is marked missing in some rows and otherwise reads once, few, many or a size class.

clone size: few
J gene: TRBJ1-2
V gene: TRBV29-1
D gene: .
CDR3 DNA: TGCAGCGTCCCGGGGGGGCCCGAGGGCGGCTACACCTTC
CDR3 protein: CSVPGGPEGGYTF

clone size: few
J gene: TRBJ2-5
V gene: TRBV18
D gene: TRBD2
CDR3 DNA: TGTGCCAGCTCACCACTAACACCGCGGCCCGTAGCGGGAGCACAAGAGACCCAGTACTTC
CDR3 protein: CASSPLTPRPVAGAQETQYF

clone size: many
J gene: TRBJ2-2
V gene: TRBV2
D gene: TRBD1
CDR3 DNA: TGTGCCAGCAGCGAACAGGGGGGCTCCTCCACCGGGGAGCTGTTTTTT
CDR3 protein: CASSEQGGSSTGELFF

clone size: many
J gene: TRBJ2-1
V gene: TRBV20-1
D gene: .
CDR3 DNA: TGCAGTGCTAGAGTAAATGGGGATTACAATGAGCAGTTCTTC
CDR3 protein: CSARVNGDYNEQFF

clone size: .
J gene: TRBJ1-1
V gene: TRBV12-3/TRBV12-4
D gene: TRBD1
CDR3 DNA: TGTGCCAGCATCCTGACAGGGGACGGTGAAGCTTTCTTT
CDR3 protein: CASILTGDGEAFF

clone size: many
J gene: TRBJ1-1
V gene: TRBV6-2/TRBV6-3
D gene: TRBD1
CDR3 DNA: TGTGCCACCATTGTGCAGGGGGACACTGAAGCTTTCTTT
CDR3 protein: CATIVQGDTEAFF

clone size: many
J gene: TRBJ2-2
V gene: TRBV28
D gene: TRBD1
CDR3 DNA: TGTGCCAGCAGACCGCCTGACAGGGAACTCGGGGAGCTGTTTTTT
CDR3 protein: CASRPPDRELGELFF

clone size: many
J gene: TRBJ2-7
V gene: TRBV28
D gene: .
CDR3 DNA: TGTGCCAGCAGTTTATGGGGGAGCTCCTACGAGCAGTACTTC
CDR3 protein: CASSLWGSSYEQYF

clone size: few
J gene: TRBJ1-2
V gene: TRBV4-3
D gene: .
CDR3 DNA: TGCGCCAGCAGCCAAGATCGGGACCCAAGGACTCATGGCTACACCTTC
CDR3 protein: CASSQDRDPRTHGYTF

clone size: .
J gene: TRBJ2-2
V gene: TRBV4-2
D gene: TRBD2
CDR3 DNA: TGTGCCAGCAGCCAGATTAGCGGGACGGCCGGGGAGCTGTTTTTT
CDR3 protein: CASSQISGTAGELFF

clone size: many
J gene: TRBJ2-7
V gene: TRBV7-2
D gene: TRBD1
CDR3 DNA: TGTGCCAGCAGCTTAGAATTGGGACAGGGAAAGAGGGGCGAGCAGTACTTC
CDR3 protein: CASSLELGQGKRGEQYF

clone size: many
J gene: TRBJ2-1
V gene: TRBV11-2
D gene: TRBD1
CDR3 DNA: TGTGCCAGCAGCCAACCCCGGGACAGAAGTAGGAATGAGCAGTTCTTC
CDR3 protein: CASSQPRDRSRNEQFF

clone size: many
J gene: TRBJ2-6
V gene: TRBV2
D gene: .
CDR3 DNA: TGTGCCAGCAGTGTCTCGAGCTCTGGGGCCAACGTCCTGACTTTC
CDR3 protein: CASSVSSSGANVLTF

clone size: .
J gene: TRBJ2-3
V gene: TRBV29-1
D gene: .
CDR3 DNA: TGCAGCGTTGTGGGGTCAGGCACAGATACGCAGTATTTT
CDR3 protein: CSVVGSGTDTQYF

clone size: .
J gene: TRBJ2-3
V gene: TRBV10-3
D gene: TRBD2
CDR3 DNA: TGTGCCATCAGAGAGGGACTAGCGGGGGGCACAGATACGCAGTATTTT
CDR3 protein: CAIREGLAGGTDTQYF

clone size: many
J gene: TRBJ2-7
V gene: TRBV7-9
D gene: TRBD1
CDR3 DNA: TGTGCCAGCAGCTCCCCGCCAGGGGGTTCATCCTCCTACGAGCAGTACTTC
CDR3 protein: CASSSPPGGSSSYEQYF

clone size: .
J gene: TRBJ1-4
V gene: TRBV12-3/TRBV12-4
D gene: .
CDR3 DNA: TGTGCCAGCAGTTTAAGGGAGGAAAAACTGTTTTTT
CDR3 protein: CASSLREEKLFF

clone size: many
J gene: TRBJ2-1
V gene: TRBV7-2
D gene: TRBD2
CDR3 DNA: TGTGCCAGCAGCTTAGGGCCCCTAGCGGTATACAATGAGCAGTTCTTC
CDR3 protein: CASSLGPLAVYNEQFF

clone size: many
J gene: TRBJ2-7
V gene: TRBV20-1
D gene: .
CDR3 DNA: TGCAGTGCTACAAGGACCTCCTACGAGCAGTACTTC
CDR3 protein: CSATRTSYEQYF

clone size: many
J gene: TRBJ1-2
V gene: TRBV7-2
D gene: TRBD1
CDR3 DNA: TGTGCCAGCAGCCCCGACAGGGGTGGGTATGGCTACACCTTC
CDR3 protein: CASSPDRGGYGYTF

clone size: many
J gene: TRBJ2-5
V gene: TRBV6-2/TRBV6-3
D gene: TRBD2
CDR3 DNA: TGTGCCAGCAGTTACGGACTAGCGGGAGTGGAGACCCAGTACTTC
CDR3 protein: CASSYGLAGVETQYF

clone size: few
J gene: TRBJ1-1
V gene: TRBV11-2
D gene: .
CDR3 DNA: TGTGCCAGCAGCTCCATGGTGGTGTGGCGCGGCTTTGGCGGGGGTGCTGAAGCTTTCTTT
CDR3 protein: CASSSMVVWRGFGGGAEAFF

clone size: few
J gene: TRBJ2-7
V gene: TRBV19
D gene: TRBD2
CDR3 DNA: TGTGCCAGTAGTATGCGTCTAGCGGGAGTGGTCGAGCAGTACTTC
CDR3 protein: CASSMRLAGVVEQYF

clone size: many
J gene: TRBJ2-5
V gene: TRBV7-8
D gene: .
CDR3 DNA: TGTGCCAATCGCCAAGAGACCCAGTACTTC
CDR3 protein: CANRQETQYF

clone size: few
J gene: TRBJ2-7
V gene: TRBV6-1
D gene: .
CDR3 DNA: TGTGCCAGCAGTGTATTAGGACAACCATACGAGCAGTACTTC
CDR3 protein: CASSVLGQPYEQYF

clone size: many
J gene: TRBJ1-4
V gene: TRBV20-1
D gene: TRBD1
CDR3 DNA: TGCAGTGCTACCGGACTAGGGGGCGAAAAACTGTTTTTT
CDR3 protein: CSATGLGGEKLFF

clone size: .
J gene: TRBJ1-1
V gene: TRBV7-6
D gene: .
CDR3 DNA: TGTGCCAGCAGCTTAGGGGTCGGGACGTTAGACACTGAAGCTTTCTTT
CDR3 protein: CASSLGVGTLDTEAFF

clone size: few
J gene: TRBJ2-2
V gene: TRBV19
D gene: .
CDR3 DNA: TGTGCCAGTACCCCTAGCTTTGTCGGGGAGCTGTTTTTT
CDR3 protein: CASTPSFVGELFF

clone size: .
J gene: TRBJ2-1
V gene: TRBV7-2
D gene: TRBD2
CDR3 DNA: TGTGCCAGCAGTTCCGGGACTAGCGGGGTCGATACCTACAATGAGCAGTTCTTC
CDR3 protein: CASSSGTSGVDTYNEQFF

clone size: .
J gene: TRBJ1-2
V gene: TRBV28
D gene: .
CDR3 DNA: TGTGCCAGCAGACCCCGGGCTGTGAGAGGCTACACCTTC
CDR3 protein: CASRPRAVRGYTF

clone size: many
J gene: TRBJ1-2
V gene: TRBV20-1
D gene: .
CDR3 DNA: TGCAGTGCTAGAGGGGACTATAGCTATGGCTACACCTTC
CDR3 protein: CSARGDYSYGYTF

clone size: many
J gene: TRBJ2-1
V gene: TRBV12-3/TRBV12-4
D gene: .
CDR3 DNA: TGTGCCAGCAGCCCCGAACCCACCCCCACTCAGCAGTTCTTC
CDR3 protein: CASSPEPTPTQQFF

clone size: many
J gene: TRBJ2-7
V gene: TRBV6-2/TRBV6-3
D gene: .
CDR3 DNA: TGTGCCATATCGGACAGTCTCGCCACCTACGAGCAGTACTTC
CDR3 protein: CAISDSLATYEQYF

clone size: many
J gene: TRBJ1-1
V gene: TRBV12-3/TRBV12-4
D gene: .
CDR3 DNA: TGTGCCAGCAGTCCGATGATGAACACTGAAGCTTTCTTT
CDR3 protein: CASSPMMNTEAFF

clone size: few
J gene: TRBJ2-7
V gene: TRBV20-1
D gene: .
CDR3 DNA: TGCAGTGCGGGGGGCCCCGAGGCCTACGAGCAGTACTTC
CDR3 protein: CSAGGPEAYEQYF

clone size: many
J gene: TRBJ2-7
V gene: TRBV28
D gene: TRBD2
CDR3 DNA: TGTGCCAGCAGTTGGGGATGGGCCCCGGGGGGAGTCGAGCAGTACTTC
CDR3 protein: CASSWGWAPGGVEQYF

clone size: many
J gene: TRBJ2-1
V gene: TRBV20-1
D gene: .
CDR3 DNA: TGCAGTGCTAGTAGCAGGAGCTACAATGAGCAGTTCTTC
CDR3 protein: CSASSRSYNEQFF

clone size: many
J gene: TRBJ2-7
V gene: TRBV12-3/TRBV12-4
D gene: .
CDR3 DNA: TGTGCCAGCTGTCTAGGCTACGAGCAGTACTTC
CDR3 protein: CASCLGYEQYF

clone size: many
J gene: TRBJ1-1
V gene: TRBV6-6
D gene: .
CDR3 DNA: TGTGCCAGCAGTTACTCGCCAGGGAACACTGAAGCTTTCTTT
CDR3 protein: CASSYSPGNTEAFF

clone size: many
J gene: TRBJ1-1
V gene: TRBV28
D gene: .
CDR3 DNA: TGTGCCAGCAGTCCGTATCACATTACAGGGAACACTGAAGCTTTCTTT
CDR3 protein: CASSPYHITGNTEAFF

clone size: few
J gene: TRBJ2-7
V gene: TRBV29-1
D gene: .
CDR3 DNA: TGCAGCGTTGCGGCCAGCGGCTACGAGCAGTACTTC
CDR3 protein: CSVAASGYEQYF

clone size: many
J gene: TRBJ2-5
V gene: TRBV11-1
D gene: TRBD2
CDR3 DNA: TGTGCCAGCAGCTTAGACCCTAGCGGGAGGCAGACCCAGTACTTC
CDR3 protein: CASSLDPSGRQTQYF

clone size: many
J gene: TRBJ2-1
V gene: TRBV7-3
D gene: TRBD2
CDR3 DNA: TGTGCCAGCAGCCTAGCGGGAGCCGGGCGCGATGAGCAGTTCTTC
CDR3 protein: CASSLAGAGRDEQFF

clone size: few
J gene: TRBJ2-7
V gene: TRBV27
D gene: .
CDR3 DNA: TGTGCCAGCAGAAGTACCGCTACGGTATACGAGCAGTACTTC
CDR3 protein: CASRSTATVYEQYF

clone size: once
J gene: TRBJ2-1
V gene: TRBV30
D gene: TRBD2
CDR3 DNA: TGTGCCTCTAACCGGGGACTAGCGGGAGGGCCGAGGAATGAGCAGTTCTTC
CDR3 protein: CASNRGLAGGPRNEQFF

clone size: .
J gene: TRBJ2-3
V gene: TRBV6-1
D gene: .
CDR3 DNA: TGTGCCAGCTCCCGGGCCGCCTCAAGCACAGATACGCAGTATTTT
CDR3 protein: CASSRAASSTDTQYF

clone size: many
J gene: TRBJ1-6
V gene: TRBV3-1
D gene: TRBD1
CDR3 DNA: TGTGCCAGCAGCGTCGCCGGGACAGGGTTGGATTCACCCCTCCACTTT
CDR3 protein: CASSVAGTGLDSPLHF